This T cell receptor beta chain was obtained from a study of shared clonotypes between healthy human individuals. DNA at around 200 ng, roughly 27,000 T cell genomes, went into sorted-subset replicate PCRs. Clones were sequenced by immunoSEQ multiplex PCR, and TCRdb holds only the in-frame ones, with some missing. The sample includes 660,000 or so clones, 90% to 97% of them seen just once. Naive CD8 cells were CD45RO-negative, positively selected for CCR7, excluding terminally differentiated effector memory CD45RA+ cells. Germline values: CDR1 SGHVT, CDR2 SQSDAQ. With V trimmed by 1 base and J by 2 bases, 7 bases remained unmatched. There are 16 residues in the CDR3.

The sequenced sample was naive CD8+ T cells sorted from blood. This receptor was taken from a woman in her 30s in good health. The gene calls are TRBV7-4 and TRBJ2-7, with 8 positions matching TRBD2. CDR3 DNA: TGTGCCAGCAGCTTAGGGGGACTAGAGAACCCCTACGAGCAGTACTTC. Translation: CASSLGGLENPYEQYF.